A single sample is the source of the 25 T cell receptor beta chains below, sequenced in a study of blood T cell repertoires in COVID-19. Profiling relied on immunoSEQ multiplex PCR, and the TCRdb table lists in-frame clones only, not all of them. Counted here are 100,000 to 150,000 clones, about 70% occurring once; the ten biggest clones make up around 6.2%. Sequencing was done on a sample of peripheral blood. These TCRs come from a man at least 80 years old with COVID-19, enrolled during active disease.

The genes are TRBV6-5 and TRBJ2-2; D is unclear. V was trimmed by 7 bases and J by 1 base, leaving 10 bases between them. The CDR3 runs 14 residues. The germline gives CDR1 MNHEY, CDR2 SVGAGI. This CDR3 is CASTHAQNTGELFF. As DNA, the CDR3 is TGTGCCAGCACCCACGCACAGAACACCGGGGAGCTGTTTTTT.

This clone was seen a handful of times. The gene calls are TRBV7-9 and TRBJ2-1; weak D call: TRBD2 (5 bases). Germline CDR1 reads SEHNR; CDR2 reads FQNEAQ (reference sequence). The CDR3 loop spans 15 amino acids. V shed 3 bases and J shed 6 bases, with 15 bases lying between them. CDR3 residues: CASSFSEPFLNEQFF. CDR3 bases: TGTGCCAGCAGCTTTAGCGAGCCCTTCCTCAATGAGCAGTTCTTC.

The chain combines TRBV27 with TRBJ2-1; 8 nucleotides agree with TRBD2. The V gene's germline CDR1 is MNHEY and CDR2 SMNVEV (reference sequence). V lost 3 bases and J lost 0; bases outside the gene matches: 13. This CDR3 is 19 amino acids long. CDR3 sequence: CASSLDLASGFSSYNEQFF. CDR3 in DNA: TGTGCCAGCAGTTTGGATTTGGCTAGCGGGTTTTCCTCCTACAATGAGCAGTTCTTC.

The genes are TRBV7-9 and TRBJ1-6, with D hard to call. Germline assignment: CDR1 SEHNR and CDR2 FQNEAQ (reference sequence). V was cut by 5 bases and J by 1 base, with 18 bases left in between. The CDR3 extends over 18 amino acids. The CDR3 DNA is TGTGCCAGCAGCACCGCGTCACTGGAGGGTTCCTATAATTCACCCCTCCACTTT. Its protein product is CASSTASLEGSYNSPLHF.

This chain uses TRBV28 with TRBJ2-2; a weak D match, TRBD1 (6 bases). V lost 1 base and J lost 6, with 18 bases in between. In germline, CDR1 is MDHEN, CDR2 SYDVKM. The length of the CDR3 is 17 residues. DNA of the CDR3: TGTGCCAGCAGTTTATCTATCTGGGCAGGGGCTCCCGGGGAGCTGTTTTTT. This gives the protein CASSLSIWAGAPGELFF.

This CDR3 is CASSKSIPGQEVHTF. The CDR3 bases are TGTGCCAGCAGCAAATCTATACCTGGACAGGAGGTTCACACCTTC. The chain carries TRBV21-1 and TRBJ1-2; the D call TRBD1 from the table was never checked on the DNA. TRBV21-1 is marked as a pseudogene. CDR3 size: 15 residues.

The gene calls are TRBV5-1 and TRBJ2-1; TRBD2 matches 7 bases. The CDR3 covers 17 residues. Trimming at V came to 2 bases and at J to 5 bases, leaving 13 bases not matched to a gene. Germline V CDR1 and CDR2: SGHRS, YFSETQ. CDR3 nucleotides: TGCGCCAGCAGCTTTAGTACTACCGCGGGGGAAGACAATGAGCAGTTCTTC. It is translated as CASSFSTTAGEDNEQFF.

This clone was counted a single time. The chain employs TRBV2 and TRBJ2-5; 7 bases match TRBD1. CDR3 size: 17 residues. Germline V gene lookup returns CDR1 SNHLY and CDR2 FYNNEI. Unmatched junction bases numbered 15, after V lost 6 bases and J lost 2 bases. The CDR3 bases are TGTGCCAGCAGCTCCCCCCGGGACAGAACCAGTCAAGAGACCCAGTACTTC. Translated, it gives CASSSPRDRTSQETQYF. The complete variable domain, with remaining parts taken from reference TRBV2 and TRBJ2-5, reads EPEVTQTPSHQVTQMGQEVILRCVPISNHLYFYWYRQILGQKVEFLVSFYNNEISEKSEIFDDQFSVERPDGSNFTLKIRSTKLEDSAMYFCASSSPRDRTSQETQYFGPGTRLLVL.

The rearrangement joins TRBV3-1 (or the pseudogene TRBV3-2) to TRBJ2-7; TRBD1 might be the D (5 bases). The CDR3 extends over 14 amino acids. V lost 1 base and J 1 base, leaving 8 bases between the germline ends. The germline CDR1 and CDR2 sequences are LGHDT and YNNKEL (reference sequence). Here the CDR3 reads CASSQGTGSYEQYF. The CDR3 DNA reads as TGTGCCAGCAGCCAAGGTACAGGTTCCTACGAGCAGTACTTC.

This chain connects TRBV27 to TRBJ1-2; 8 bases match TRBD1. Germline V gene lookup returns CDR1 MNHEY and CDR2 SMNVEV (reference sequence). This CDR3 has 14 amino acids. J lost 9 bases, V lost 5 bases, and 11 bases had no gene match. In nucleotides, the CDR3 is TGTGCCAGCAGTCGTTCAGGGGGCGCAGGGAGCTACACCTTC. Amino acids: CASSRSGGAGSYTF.

The rearrangement links TRBV28 to TRBJ2-2; 10 nucleotides agree with TRBD1. The CDR3 has 17 amino acids. V shed 3 bases and J 5 bases; nucleotides not matched to a gene: 9. Germline CDR1 reads MDHEN; CDR2 reads SYDVKM. CDR3 coding DNA: TGTGCCAGCAGTTTGATAGACAGGGGGCTTGGGACCGGGGAGCTGTTTTTT. This sequence encodes CASSLIDRGLGTGELFF.

In DNA, the CDR3 is TGTGCCAGCAGCGGGACAAACGCCTACGAGCAGTACTTC. Amino acids: CASSGTNAYEQYF. V is TRBV7-9 and J is TRBJ2-7; possibly TRBD1 for D (6 bases). Deletions cut 5 bases from V and 2 bases from J, with 10 bases between. There are 13 residues in the CDR3. Germline loops: CDR1 SEHNR, CDR2 FQNEAQ (reference sequence).

The rearrangement joins TRBV5-1 to TRBJ1-3; D gene ambiguous. Germline CDR1 is SGHRS and CDR2 is YFSETQ. This CDR3 region has 14 residues. V gave up 4 bases and J gave up 2 bases, with 10 bases separating them. This CDR3 is CASSKELTGNTIYF. The CDR3 coding sequence is TGCGCCAGCAGCAAGGAGTTAACTGGAAACACCATATATTTT.

The chain employs TRBV9 and TRBJ2-5; D remains ambiguous. V was pared by 4 bases and J by 0 bases, with 7 bases between. This CDR3 spans 13 amino acids. The germline V gene has CDR1 SGDLS and CDR2 YYNGEE. CDR3 DNA: TGTGCCAGCAGCCTTAACTACCAAGAGACCCAGTACTTC. It translates to CASSLNYQETQYF.

This chain links TRBV9 with TRBJ2-1; 9 bases agree with TRBD2. The CDR3 spans 20 residues. V lost 4 bases, J lost 0 bases, and 17 bases stayed unmatched. Germline CDR1 SGDLS, CDR2 YYNGEE. Here the CDR3 DNA reads TGTGCCAGCAGCACTTTGGGACTAGCCTTCGGGGAAAGCTCCTACAATGAGCAGTTCTTC. It specifies CASSTLGLAFGESSYNEQFF.

V is TRBV5-4 and J is TRBJ1-6, with D maybe TRBD1 (5 bases). The CDR3 contains 13 residues. V was cut by 2 bases and J by 10 bases, with 10 bases left in between. Germline CDR1 reads SGHNT; CDR2 reads YYREEE (reference sequence). The CDR3 here is CASSLKGNSPLHF. The CDR3 coding sequence is TGTGCCAGCAGCTTAAAGGGGAACTCACCCCTCCACTTT.

This chain uses TRBV28 with TRBJ1-1; 8 nucleotides agree with TRBD1. CDR3 size: 17 residues. The germline V gene has CDR1 MDHEN and CDR2 SYDVKM. The junction had 17 bases not matched to a gene; V was cut back by 6 bases and J by 5 bases. The CDR3 reads CASSGLLYRGTGTEAFF. The CDR3 DNA follows: TGTGCCAGCAGCGGTCTCTTGTACAGGGGGACGGGGACTGAAGCTTTCTTT.

Comments on this clone: At one boundary the junction diverges from the germline segment, which might be a read error. The genes are TRBV6-5 and TRBJ2-7; 10 bases are a match to TRBD1. The CDR3 contains 13 residues. Germline CDR1 and CDR2: MNHEY and SVGAGI. CDR3 amino acids: CASRTGGSDEQYF. Written as DNA, the CDR3 is TGTGCCAGCAGGACAGGGGGCTCCGACGAGCAGTACTTC.

This chain uses TRBV28 with TRBJ1-1; D is undetermined. This CDR3 has 11 amino acids. Germline CDR1 and CDR2: MDHEN and SYDVKM. Trimming stripped 8 bases from V and 11 bases from J, with 15 bases between. The CDR3 spells CASLSEVEAFF. CDR3 bases: TGTGCCAGCCTCTCTGAGGTCGAGGCTTTCTTT. Combining the CDR3 with reference TRBV28 and TRBJ1-1 gives the whole variable domain DVKVTQSSRYLVKRTGEKVFLECVQDMDHENMFWYRQDPGLGLRLIYFSYDVKMKEKGDIPEGYSVSREKKERFSLILESASTNQTSMYLCASLSEVEAFFGQGTRLTVV.

In its sample, this clone was seen once. The rearrangement joins TRBV14 to TRBJ2-1, with 11 positions matching TRBD2. The CDR3 length is 14 residues. Looked up from germline, CDR1 is SGHDN and CDR2 is FVKESK. With 2 bases clipped from V and 6 bases from J, the junction kept 0 bases outside the gene matches. The CDR3 DNA sequence: TGTGCCAGCAGCCAACTAGCGGGAGGCAATGAGCAGTTCTTC. It yields the protein CASSQLAGGNEQFF.

This clone was recorded once. This sequence joins TRBV19 and TRBJ2-7; 9 nucleotides line up with TRBD1. Per the germline V gene, CDR1 is LNHDA and CDR2 is SQIVND (reference sequence). The CDR3 covers 15 residues. Trimming cost V 2 bases and J 1 base; bases outside gene matches: 3. CDR3 sequence: CASSISGTGSYEQYF. CDR3 sequence (DNA): TGTGCCAGTAGTATAAGTGGGACAGGGTCCTACGAGCAGTACTTC.

The rearrangement links TRBV5-1 to TRBJ2-2; tentative D call: TRBD2 (6 bases). This CDR3 comprises 13 residues. Trimming took off 2 bases at V and 6 bases at J, with 8 bases between the two ends. Germline V gene lookup returns CDR1 SGHRS and CDR2 YFSETQ. CDR3 coding DNA: TGCGCCAGCAGCTTCGGGGGAGCCGGGGAGCTGTTTTTT. Its protein is CASSFGGAGELFF. Full variable domain (remainder filled in from reference TRBV5-1 and TRBJ2-2): KAGVTQTPRYLIKTRGQQVTLSCSPISGHRSVSWYQQTPGQGLQFLFEYFSETQRNKGNFPGRFSGRQFSNSRSEMNVSTLELGDSALYLCASSFGGAGELFFGEGSRLTVL.

The rearrangement uses TRBV27 and TRBJ2-2; 7 nucleotides agree with TRBD1. This CDR3 contains 13 residues. The germline V gene has CDR1 MNHEY and CDR2 SMNVEV (reference sequence). Trimming at V came to 10 bases and at J to 5 bases, leaving 7 bases not matched to a gene. The CDR3 region has the DNA TGTGCCACCGCGGACAGGAGGACCGGGGAGCTGTTTTTT. Amino acid sequence: CATADRRTGELFF.

The sample holds one count of this clone. The chain carries TRBV28 and TRBJ2-1; D is uncertain. The CDR3 has 12 residues. The germline V gene has CDR1 MDHEN and CDR2 SYDVKM. Trimming shortened V by 2 bases and J by 12 bases, and 11 bases separated the two germline ends. CDR3 in DNA: TGTGCCAGCAGTTTAAATAGCCGTGGGCAGTTCTTC. As protein: CASSLNSRGQFF.

The CDR3, as DNA: TGTGCCAGCCGACAGGAGGCTAGCGGGATTGAGCAGTTCTTC. Translation gives CASRQEASGIEQFF. V usage is TRBV2 and J usage is TRBJ2-1; 9 nucleotides match TRBD2. Per germline, CDR1 SNHLY and CDR2 FYNNEI. Trimming took 8 bases from V and 9 from J; bases not matched to a gene: 11. This CDR3 region has 14 residues.